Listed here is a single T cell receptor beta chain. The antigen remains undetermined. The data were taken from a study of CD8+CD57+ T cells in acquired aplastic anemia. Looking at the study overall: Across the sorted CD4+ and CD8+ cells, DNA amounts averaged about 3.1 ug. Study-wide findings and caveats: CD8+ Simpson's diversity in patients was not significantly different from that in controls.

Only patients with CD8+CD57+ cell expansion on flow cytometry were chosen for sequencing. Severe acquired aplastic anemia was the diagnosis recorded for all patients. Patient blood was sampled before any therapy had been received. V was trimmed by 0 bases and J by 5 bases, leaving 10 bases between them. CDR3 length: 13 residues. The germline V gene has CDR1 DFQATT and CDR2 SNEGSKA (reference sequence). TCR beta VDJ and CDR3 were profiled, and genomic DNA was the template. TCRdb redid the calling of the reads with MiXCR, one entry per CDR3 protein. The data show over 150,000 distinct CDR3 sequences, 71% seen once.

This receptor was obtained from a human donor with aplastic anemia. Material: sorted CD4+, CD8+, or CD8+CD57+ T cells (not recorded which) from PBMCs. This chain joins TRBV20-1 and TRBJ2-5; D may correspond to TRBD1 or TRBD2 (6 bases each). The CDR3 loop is CSAREGGEETQYF. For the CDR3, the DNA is TGCAGTGCTAGAGAGGGGGGCGAGGAGACCCAGTACTTC.